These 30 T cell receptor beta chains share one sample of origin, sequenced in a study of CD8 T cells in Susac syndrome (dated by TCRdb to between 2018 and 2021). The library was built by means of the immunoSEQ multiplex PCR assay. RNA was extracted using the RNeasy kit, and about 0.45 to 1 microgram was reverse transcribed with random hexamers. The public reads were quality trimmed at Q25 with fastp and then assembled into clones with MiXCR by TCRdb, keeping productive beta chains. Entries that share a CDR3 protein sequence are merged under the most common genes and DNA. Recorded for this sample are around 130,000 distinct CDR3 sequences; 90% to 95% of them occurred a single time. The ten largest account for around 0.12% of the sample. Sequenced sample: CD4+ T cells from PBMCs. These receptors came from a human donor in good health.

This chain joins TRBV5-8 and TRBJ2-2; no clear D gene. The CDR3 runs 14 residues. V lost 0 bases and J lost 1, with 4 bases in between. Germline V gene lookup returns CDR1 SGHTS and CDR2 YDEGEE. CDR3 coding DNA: TGTGCCAGCAGCTTGGCACAGAACACCGGGGAGCTGTTTTTT. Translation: CASSLAQNTGELFF.

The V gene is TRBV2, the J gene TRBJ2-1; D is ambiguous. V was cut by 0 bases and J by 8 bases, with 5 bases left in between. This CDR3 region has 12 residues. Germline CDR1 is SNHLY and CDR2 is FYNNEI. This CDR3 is CASSEAGYEQFF. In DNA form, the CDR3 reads TGTGCCAGCAGTGAAGCGGGCTATGAGCAGTTCTTC. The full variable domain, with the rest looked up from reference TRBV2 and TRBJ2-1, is EPEVTQTPSHQVTQMGQEVILRCVPISNHLYFYWYRQILGQKVEFLVSFYNNEISEKSEIFDDQFSVERPDGSNFTLKIRSTKLEDSAMYFCASSEAGYEQFFGPGTRLTVL.

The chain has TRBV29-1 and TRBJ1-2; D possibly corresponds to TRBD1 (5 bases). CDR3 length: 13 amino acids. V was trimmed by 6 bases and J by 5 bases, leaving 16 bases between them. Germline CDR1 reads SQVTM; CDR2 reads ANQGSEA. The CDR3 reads CSVSMQGAYGYTF. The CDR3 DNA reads TGCAGCGTATCCATGCAGGGTGCATATGGCTACACCTTC.

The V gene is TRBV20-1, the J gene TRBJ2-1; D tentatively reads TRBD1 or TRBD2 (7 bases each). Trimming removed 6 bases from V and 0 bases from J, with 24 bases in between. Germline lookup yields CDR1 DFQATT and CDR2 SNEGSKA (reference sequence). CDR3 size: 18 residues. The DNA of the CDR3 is TGCAGTGCGCCAGGACAGGCACAAGCGGGGAGCTCCTACAATGAGCAGTTCTTC. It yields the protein CSAPGQAQAGSSYNEQFF.

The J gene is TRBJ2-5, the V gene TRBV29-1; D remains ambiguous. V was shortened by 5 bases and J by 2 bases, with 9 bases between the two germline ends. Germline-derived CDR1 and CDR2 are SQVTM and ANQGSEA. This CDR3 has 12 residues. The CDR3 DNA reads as TGCAGCGTTAGAATCACTCAAGAGACCCAGTACTTC. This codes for CSVRITQETQYF. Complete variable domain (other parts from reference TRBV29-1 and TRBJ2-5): SAVISQKPSRDICQRGTSLTIQCQVDSQVTMMFWYRQQPGQSLTLIATANQGSEATYESGFVIDKFPISRPNLTFSTLTVSNMSPEDSSIYLCSVRITQETQYFGPGTRLLVL.

The CDR3 is CSVEVSIQGYEQYF. Here the CDR3 DNA reads TGCAGCGTTGAGGTTTCGATACAGGGCTACGAGCAGTACTTC. The chain carries TRBV29-1 and TRBJ2-7, with D perhaps TRBD1 (6 bases). The CDR3 consists of 14 residues. Germline V CDR1 and CDR2: SQVTM, ANQGSEA. V was trimmed by 3 bases and J by 3 bases, leaving 15 bases between them.

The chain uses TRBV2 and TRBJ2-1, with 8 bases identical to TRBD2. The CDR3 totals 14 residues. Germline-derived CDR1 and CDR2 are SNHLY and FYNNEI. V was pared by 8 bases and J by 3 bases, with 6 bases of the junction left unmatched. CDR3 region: CASGPGLDYNEQFF. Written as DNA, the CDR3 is TGTGCCAGCGGTCCGGGACTAGACTACAATGAGCAGTTCTTC.

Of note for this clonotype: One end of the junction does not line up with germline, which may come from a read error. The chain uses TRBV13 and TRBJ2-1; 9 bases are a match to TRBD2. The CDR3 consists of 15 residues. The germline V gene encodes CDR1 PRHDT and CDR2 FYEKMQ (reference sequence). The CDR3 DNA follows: TGTGCCAGCAGCTTAGCTCCGACTAGCGGAAGCACTCGGGTCTTC. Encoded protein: CASSLAPTSGSTRVF.

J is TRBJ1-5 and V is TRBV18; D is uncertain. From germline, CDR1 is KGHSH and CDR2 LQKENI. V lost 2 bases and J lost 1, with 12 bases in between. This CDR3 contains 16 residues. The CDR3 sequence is CASSPSPGGSNQPQHF. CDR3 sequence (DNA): TGTGCCAGCTCACCATCTCCGGGAGGCAGCAATCAGCCCCAGCATTTT. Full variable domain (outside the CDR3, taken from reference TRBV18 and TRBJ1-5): NAGVMQNPRHLVRRRGQEARLRCSPMKGHSHVYWYRQLPEEGLKFMVYLQKENIIDESGMPKERFSAEFPKEGPSILRIQQVVRGDSAAYFCASSPSPGGSNQPQHFGDGTRLSIL.

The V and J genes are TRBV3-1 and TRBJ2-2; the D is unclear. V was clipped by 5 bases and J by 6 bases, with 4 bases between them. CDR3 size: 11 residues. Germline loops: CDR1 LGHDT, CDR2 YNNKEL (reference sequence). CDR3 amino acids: CASSLAGELFF. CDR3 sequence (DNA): TGTGCCAGCAGCTTGGCCGGGGAGCTGTTTTTT. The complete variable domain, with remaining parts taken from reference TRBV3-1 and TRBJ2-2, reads DTAVSQTPKYLVTQMGNDKSIKCEQNLGHDTMYWYKQDSKKFLKIMFSYNNKELIINETVPNRFSPKSPDKAHLNLHINSLELGDSAVYFCASSLAGELFFGEGSRLTVL.

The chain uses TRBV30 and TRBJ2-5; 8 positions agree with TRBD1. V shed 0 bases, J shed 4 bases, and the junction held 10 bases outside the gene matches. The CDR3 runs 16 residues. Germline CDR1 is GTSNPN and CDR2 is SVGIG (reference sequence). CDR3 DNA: TGTGCCTGGAGTGTACAGAGGACAGGGCAGGCAGAGACCCAGTACTTC. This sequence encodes CAWSVQRTGQAETQYF.

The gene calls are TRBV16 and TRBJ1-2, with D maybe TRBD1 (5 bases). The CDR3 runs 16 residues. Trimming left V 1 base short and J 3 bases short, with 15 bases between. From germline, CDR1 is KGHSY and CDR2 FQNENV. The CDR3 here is CASSQYSQGSHYGYTF. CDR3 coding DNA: TGTGCCAGCAGCCAATATTCTCAGGGCTCTCACTATGGCTACACCTTC.

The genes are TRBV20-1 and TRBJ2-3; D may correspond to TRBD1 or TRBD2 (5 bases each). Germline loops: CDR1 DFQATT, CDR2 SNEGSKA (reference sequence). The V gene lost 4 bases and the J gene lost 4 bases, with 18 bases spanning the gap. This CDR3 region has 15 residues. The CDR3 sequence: CSATGTLSRADTQYF. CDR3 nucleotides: TGCAGTGCTACCGGGACCCTCAGCCGCGCAGATACGCAGTATTTT.

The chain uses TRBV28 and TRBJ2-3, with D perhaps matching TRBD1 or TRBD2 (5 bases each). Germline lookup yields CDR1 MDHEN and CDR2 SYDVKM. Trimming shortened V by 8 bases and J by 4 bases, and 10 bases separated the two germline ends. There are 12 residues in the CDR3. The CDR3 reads CASGLGADTQYF. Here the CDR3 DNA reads TGTGCCAGCGGGCTGGGGGCAGATACGCAGTATTTT.

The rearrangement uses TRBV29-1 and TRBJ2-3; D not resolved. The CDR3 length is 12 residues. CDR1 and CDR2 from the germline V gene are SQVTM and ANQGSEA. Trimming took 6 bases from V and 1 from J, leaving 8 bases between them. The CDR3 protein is CSVIRGTDTQYF. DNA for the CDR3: TGCAGCGTAATACGGGGCACAGATACGCAGTATTTT.

The CDR3 nucleotides read TGCAGCGTTGACAGCGGGGACTATGGCTACACCTTC. This sequence encodes CSVDSGDYGYTF. This chain joins TRBV29-1 and TRBJ1-2; D is unresolved. CDR3 length: 12 residues. Trimming shortened V by 3 bases and J by 3 bases, and 8 bases separated the two germline ends. Germline CDR1 reads SQVTM; CDR2 reads ANQGSEA.

The CDR3 is CASSIQGVFETQYF. The CDR3 region has the DNA TGTGCCAGCAGCATACAGGGGGTGTTCGAGACCCAGTACTTC. The chain has TRBV6-5 and TRBJ2-5; 8 nucleotides agree with TRBD1. The length of the CDR3 is 14 residues. The ends lost 6 bases at V and 5 bases at J; junction bases unmatched: 8. CDR1 and CDR2 (germline): MNHEY, SVGAGI.

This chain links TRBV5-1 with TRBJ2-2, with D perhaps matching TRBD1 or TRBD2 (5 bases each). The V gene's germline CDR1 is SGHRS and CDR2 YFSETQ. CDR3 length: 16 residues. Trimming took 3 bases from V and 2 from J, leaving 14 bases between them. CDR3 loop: CASSWTQGANTGELFF. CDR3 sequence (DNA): TGCGCCAGCAGCTGGACTCAGGGAGCAAACACCGGGGAGCTGTTTTTT.

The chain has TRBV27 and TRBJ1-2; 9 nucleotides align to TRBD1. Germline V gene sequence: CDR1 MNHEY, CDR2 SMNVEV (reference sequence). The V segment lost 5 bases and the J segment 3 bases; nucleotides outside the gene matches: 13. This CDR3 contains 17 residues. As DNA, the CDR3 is TGTGCCAGCAGTCCTACGTCTGGGACAGGGTTGCACTATGGCTACACCTTC. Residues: CASSPTSGTGLHYGYTF.

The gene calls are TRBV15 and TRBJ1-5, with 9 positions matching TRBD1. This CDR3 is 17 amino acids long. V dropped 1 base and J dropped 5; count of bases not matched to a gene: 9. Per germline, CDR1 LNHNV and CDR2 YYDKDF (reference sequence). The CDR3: CATSRAYRGLGDQPQHF. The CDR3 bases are TGTGCCACCAGCAGAGCCTACAGGGGGCTCGGTGATCAGCCCCAGCATTTT.

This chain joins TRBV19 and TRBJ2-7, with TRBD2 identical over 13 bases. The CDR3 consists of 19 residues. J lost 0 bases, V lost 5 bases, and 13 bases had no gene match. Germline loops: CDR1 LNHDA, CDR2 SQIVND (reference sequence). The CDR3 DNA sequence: TGTGCCAGTAGTTCAGTGGCGACTAGCGGGAGGACGAGCTCCTACGAGCAGTACTTC. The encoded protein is CASSSVATSGRTSSYEQYF.

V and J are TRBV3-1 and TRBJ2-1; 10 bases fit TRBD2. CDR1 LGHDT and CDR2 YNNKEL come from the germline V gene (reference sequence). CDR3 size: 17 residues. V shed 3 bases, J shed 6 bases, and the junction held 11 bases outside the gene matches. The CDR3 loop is CASSHAGVLAGVNEQFF. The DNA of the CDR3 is TGTGCCAGCAGCCATGCCGGAGTGCTAGCGGGAGTCAATGAGCAGTTCTTC.

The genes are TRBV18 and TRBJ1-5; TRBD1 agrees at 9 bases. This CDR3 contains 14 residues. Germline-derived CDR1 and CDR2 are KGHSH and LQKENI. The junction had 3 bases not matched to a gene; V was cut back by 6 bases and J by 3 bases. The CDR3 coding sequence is TGTGCCAGCTCGGGACAGGGCTTCAATCAGCCCCAGCATTTT. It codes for CASSGQGFNQPQHF. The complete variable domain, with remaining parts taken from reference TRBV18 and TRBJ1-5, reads NAGVMQNPRHLVRRRGQEARLRCSPMKGHSHVYWYRQLPEEGLKFMVYLQKENIIDESGMPKERFSAEFPKEGPSILRIQQVVRGDSAAYFCASSGQGFNQPQHFGDGTRLSIL.

The DNA for the CDR3 is TGTGCCAGCACCAGGGACACTGAAGCTTTCTTT. Translation: CASTRDTEAFF. The rearrangement uses TRBV2 and TRBJ1-1, with D maybe TRBD1 (5 bases). This CDR3 region has 11 residues. Germline V gives CDR1 SNHLY, CDR2 FYNNEI. Trimming stripped 7 bases from V and 3 bases from J, with 6 bases between. The entire variable domain, with the rest obtained from reference TRBV2 and TRBJ1-1, is as follows: EPEVTQTPSHQVTQMGQEVILRCVPISNHLYFYWYRQILGQKVEFLVSFYNNEISEKSEIFDDQFSVERPDGSNFTLKIRSTKLEDSAMYFCASTRDTEAFFGQGTRLTVV.

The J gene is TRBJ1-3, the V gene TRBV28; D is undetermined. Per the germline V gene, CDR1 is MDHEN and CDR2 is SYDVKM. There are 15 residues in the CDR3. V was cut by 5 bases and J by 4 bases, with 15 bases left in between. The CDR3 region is CASSLLTGRGNTIYF. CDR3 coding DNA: TGTGCCAGCAGTCTCCTCACGGGCCGGGGAAACACCATATATTTT.

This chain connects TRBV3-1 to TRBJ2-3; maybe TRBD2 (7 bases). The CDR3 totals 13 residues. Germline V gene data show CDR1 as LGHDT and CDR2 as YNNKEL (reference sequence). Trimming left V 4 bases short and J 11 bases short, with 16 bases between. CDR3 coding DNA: TGTGCCAGCAGCCCCCGCGGGGGCAGCGAGCAGTATTTT. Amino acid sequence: CASSPRGGSEQYF.

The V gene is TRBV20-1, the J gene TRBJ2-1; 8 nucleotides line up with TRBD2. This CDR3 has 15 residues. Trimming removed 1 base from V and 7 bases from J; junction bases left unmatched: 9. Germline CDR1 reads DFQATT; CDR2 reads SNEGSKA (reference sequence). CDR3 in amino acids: CSARVRGAGENEQFF. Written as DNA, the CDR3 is TGCAGTGCTAGAGTCCGAGGAGCGGGAGAAAATGAGCAGTTCTTC.

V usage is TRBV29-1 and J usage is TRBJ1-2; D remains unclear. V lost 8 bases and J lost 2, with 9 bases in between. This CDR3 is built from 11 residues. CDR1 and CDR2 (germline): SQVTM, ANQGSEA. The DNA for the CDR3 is TGCAGCACGATGGGGAACTATGGCTACACCTTC. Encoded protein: CSTMGNYGYTF. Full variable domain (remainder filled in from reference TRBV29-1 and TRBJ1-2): SAVISQKPSRDICQRGTSLTIQCQVDSQVTMMFWYRQQPGQSLTLIATANQGSEATYESGFVIDKFPISRPNLTFSTLTVSNMSPEDSSIYLCSTMGNYGYTFGSGTRLTVV.

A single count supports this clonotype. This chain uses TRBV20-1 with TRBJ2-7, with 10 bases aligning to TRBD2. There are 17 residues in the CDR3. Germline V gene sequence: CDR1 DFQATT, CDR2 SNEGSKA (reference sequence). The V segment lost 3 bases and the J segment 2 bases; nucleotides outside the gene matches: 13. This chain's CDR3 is CSASSPLAGRPAYEQYF. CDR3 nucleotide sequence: TGCAGTGCTAGTAGTCCACTAGCGGGACGGCCCGCCTACGAGCAGTACTTC.

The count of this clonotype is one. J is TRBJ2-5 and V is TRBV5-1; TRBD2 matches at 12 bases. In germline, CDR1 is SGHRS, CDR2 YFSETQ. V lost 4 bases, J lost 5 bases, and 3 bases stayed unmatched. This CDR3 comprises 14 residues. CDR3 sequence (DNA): TGCGCCAGCAGCGAGGGACTAGCGGGCGAGACCCAGTACTTC. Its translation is CASSEGLAGETQYF.